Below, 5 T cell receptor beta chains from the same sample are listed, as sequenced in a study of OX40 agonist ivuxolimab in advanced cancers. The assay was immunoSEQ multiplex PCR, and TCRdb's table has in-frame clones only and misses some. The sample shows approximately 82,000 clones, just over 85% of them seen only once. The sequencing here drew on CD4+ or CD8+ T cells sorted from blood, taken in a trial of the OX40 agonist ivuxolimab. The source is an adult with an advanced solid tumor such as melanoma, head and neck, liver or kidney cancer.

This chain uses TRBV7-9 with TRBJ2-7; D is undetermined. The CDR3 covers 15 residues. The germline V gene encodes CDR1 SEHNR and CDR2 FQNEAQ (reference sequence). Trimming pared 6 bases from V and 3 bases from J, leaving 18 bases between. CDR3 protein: CASSWTRAQDYEQYF. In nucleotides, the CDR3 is TGTGCCAGCAGTTGGACCCGGGCCCAGGACTACGAGCAGTACTTC.

The CDR3 DNA is TGTGCCAGCAGCCCCTGGGACTATGGCTACACCTTC. It codes for CASSPWDYGYTF. This sequence joins TRBV7-9 and TRBJ1-2; D is unresolved. The CDR3 sequence is 12 residues long. V shed 5 bases and J shed 3 bases, with 7 bases lying between them. Germline V gives CDR1 SEHNR, CDR2 FQNEAQ (reference sequence). Combining the CDR3 with reference TRBV7-9 and TRBJ1-2 gives the whole variable domain DTGVSQNPRHKITKRGQNVTFRCDPISEHNRLYWYRQTLGQGPEFLTYFQNEAQLEKSRLLSDRFSAERPKGSFSTLEIQRTEQGDSAMYLCASSPWDYGYTFGSGTRLTVV.

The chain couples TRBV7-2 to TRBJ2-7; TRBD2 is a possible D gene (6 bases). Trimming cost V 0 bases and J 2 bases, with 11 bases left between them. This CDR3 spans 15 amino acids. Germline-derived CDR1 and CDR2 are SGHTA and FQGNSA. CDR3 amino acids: CASSLAGSGPYEQYF. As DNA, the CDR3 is TGTGCCAGCAGCTTAGCGGGTAGCGGACCCTACGAGCAGTACTTC.

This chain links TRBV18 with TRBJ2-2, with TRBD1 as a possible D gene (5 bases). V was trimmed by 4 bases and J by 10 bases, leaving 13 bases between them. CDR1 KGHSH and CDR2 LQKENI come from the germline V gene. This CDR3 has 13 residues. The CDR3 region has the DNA TGTGCCAGCTCACAGGAGACAGCTACGGAGCTGTTTTTT. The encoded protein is CASSQETATELFF. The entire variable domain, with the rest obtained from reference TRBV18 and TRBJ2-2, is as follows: NAGVMQNPRHLVRRRGQEARLRCSPMKGHSHVYWYRQLPEEGLKFMVYLQKENIIDESGMPKERFSAEFPKEGPSILRIQQVVRGDSAAYFCASSQETATELFFGEGSRLTVL.

Here the CDR3 reads CASRILVQETQYF. CDR3 nucleotide sequence: TGTGCCAGCAGGATACTGGTCCAAGAGACCCAGTACTTC. The chain couples TRBV6-5 to TRBJ2-5; D is uncertain. Deletions cut 6 bases from V and 1 base from J, with 9 bases between. The V gene's germline CDR1 is MNHEY and CDR2 SVGAGI. The CDR3 loop spans 13 amino acids.